The clone carrying this T cell receptor (beta chain) turned up a few times. The sample comes from a study of T cell repertoires in cytomegalovirus infection. TCRdb re-derived calls from the reads in MiXCR, one entry per CDR3 protein. The sample holds nearly 550,000 distinct CDR3 sequences, approximately 15% seen once. Germline V CDR1 and CDR2: MGHRA, YSYEKL. This CDR3 spans 17 amino acids. V lost 2 bases, J lost 2 bases, and 4 bases stayed unmatched. The sample consisted of CD8+ T cells from PBMCs. This clonotype originated in a human donor in good health (CMV status not recorded). Some clones in this sample may be carry-over from other donors' samples. The V and J genes are TRBV4-1 and TRBJ2-5, with 14 bases fitting TRBD2. The CDR3 DNA follows: TGCGCCAGCAGCCAACGGACTAGCGGGGGGAAACAAGAGACCCAGTACTTC. Translating gives CASSQRTSGGKQETQYF.